This T cell receptor (beta chain) was sequenced for a study of T cell responses to AZD1222 COVID-19 vaccine. The repertoire was sequenced with immunoSEQ multiplex PCR; TCRdb's copy has only in-frame clones and lacks some. The sample holds 210,000 or so clones, more than 85% seen once. J gave up 5 bases and V 3 bases, and 4 bases lay outside the gene matches. Germline assignment: CDR1 KGHSH and CDR2 LQKENI. The CDR3 has 16 amino acids. This rearrangement joins TRBV18 to TRBJ2-1, with 13 bases aligning to TRBD2. The source was peripheral blood, collected on day 0 of MenACWY control vaccination. The sequence was collected from an adult in good health. CDR3 sequence (DNA): TGTGCCAGCTCACCCTCTGGACTAGCGGGGGACAATGAGCAGTTCTTC. Its protein is CASSPSGLAGDNEQFF.